The entry that follows covers one TCR beta chain sequence. What this receptor recognizes is not known. Base qualities are not provided; no much larger clone lies one nucleotide away. This record comes from a study of shared clonotypes between healthy human individuals (TCRdb year 2020). Background on the whole study: A couple of women and a few men aged 18 to 49 years were included in the cohort. For each donor, three plates each were used for CD4 naive and CD4 memory, two plates were used for CD8 naive, and one plate was used for CD8 memory. The study deeply sequenced blood TCR repertoires of about 5 healthy adults to estimate repertoire size and the extent of clonotype sharing between individuals. To increase sequencing depth and limit assay-specific biases, different laboratories used diverse techniques to prepare libraries and sequence TCR repertoires. Between about 0.94 and 8.9 billion PBMCs per donor were obtained by leukapheresis.

CD8 naive samples were obtained by positive selection for CCR7 among CD45RO-negative cells, yielding a CD45RA+CCR7+ population from which TemRA cells were excluded. Healthy HIV-negative adults with no recently reported acute infections or vaccinations were included as donors. Every donor was a Caucasian adult residing in Nashville, Tennessee, USA. Blood was obtained by leukapheresis, after which PBMCs were separated by Ficoll-Histopaque density gradient centrifugation and cryopreserved in liquid nitrogen vapor phase. Analytical flow cytometry was used to check the purity and quantity of every magnetically sorted T cell population. Genomic DNA was isolated from every sorted fraction and measured by UV absorbance on a Nanodrop 2000c. What the authors observed across the whole study: Larger estimated clonotype richness was generally found for naive subsets than for memory subsets. Compared with non-shared clonotypes, clonotypes shared by all four sorted-subset donors had higher generation probabilities. Sharing across a handful of donors was observed for about 5% of naive CD4, over 3% of naive CD8, 2% to 2.5% of memory CD4, and roughly 0.43% of memory CD8 clonotypes. Even with the large sequencing depth, rarefaction of the sorted-subset datasets indicated that sequencing was incomplete. Sampling was limited to blood, and TCR repertoires in tissue likely differ from TCR repertoires in blood. Pairwise subsampling indicated that sequencing depth was expected to affect the degree of clonotype sharing among donors. Because the study included only a small number of donors, the genetic and exposure-history diversity represented was limited.

The germline ends are 23 bases apart after V is trimmed by 4 bases and J by 8 bases. Including the terminal cysteine and phenylalanine, the CDR3 comprises 16 residues. Only the CDR3 portion is preserved as DNA: 48 bases, with reading frame beginning at the first base. CDR1 and CDR2 are read off the germline V gene (reference sequence) as SEHNR and FQNEAQ. TCR CDR3 regions were amplified from genomic DNA by multiplex PCR using the deep immunoSEQ assay. Extracted genomic DNA from each cell subset was distributed evenly across all wells of several immunoSEQ 96-well plates, and each plate was treated as a replicate. For sorted subsets, approximately 200 ng of genomic DNA, equivalent to 25,000 to 35,000 T cell genomes, went into each replicate PCR. Purified libraries were quantified with a Qubit 3.0 fluorometer, sized on a Bioanalyzer 2100, and re-quantified with the KAPA Library Quantification kit. A separate single-read 150-cycle Illumina NextSeq 550 flow cell was used to sequence each immunoSEQ 96-well plate. The study's processing was this. Because the immunoSEQ output included only junctional sequences and no quality scores, the filtering could not be the same as the filtering used for full-length reads. To assign V/J genes and CDR3, sequences were annotated against IMGT germline references using PyIR, a Python wrapper for IgBLAST v1.9. Reads were filtered out if the reads had weak V/J assignments (E-value above 1e-6), no CDR3, stop codons, out-of-frame junctions, or ambiguous translated residues. V3J clonotypes were defined as sequences sharing the same inferred V gene, J gene, and CDR3 amino acid sequence. Percentage overlap between repertoires was calculated by dividing the number of shared unique clonotypes by the size of the smaller repertoire. Repertoire richness was assessed with RTK rarefaction, the Chao1 estimator, and Recon v2.1 estimates of unobserved clonotypes. For all TCRbeta clonotypes obtained by the gDNA method from a handful of donors, generation probabilities were computed with OLGA. Held by TCRdb, this immuneACCESS table contains in-frame sequences only and omits some clones. Under half of the omission traces to an unresolved V gene where checked; the cause of the rest is unknown. That table furnishes V, J and clone size, whereas the DNA furnished D and trimming. Across this sample there are millions of clones, with about 95% seen only once. Together, the top ten hold more than 0.95% of the sample.

The chain links TRBV7-9 with TRBJ1-2; the D gene is perhaps TRBD1, from 6 matching bases. The receptor was derived from a man younger than 35 in good health. Input material: naive CD8+ T cells sorted from blood. This specimen's cell subset or site label, interpreted: CD45RA+CCR7+. The CDR3 reads as follows: CASSSGQLWSFAGYTF. The nucleotides are TGTGCCAGCAGCTCAGGACAGCTCTGGTCTTTTGCAGGCTACACCTTC.